A selection of T cell receptor beta chains follows, all from one sample in a study of OX40 agonist ivuxolimab in advanced cancers. Measured with immunoSEQ multiplex PCR; TCRdb has only the in-frame clones, and not every one. This sample carries under 95,000 clones, roughly 81% of them seen once, and the ten largest clones take roughly a sixth. The sample was CD4+ or CD8+ T cells sorted from blood, taken in a trial of the OX40 agonist ivuxolimab. These receptors were collected from an adult with an advanced solid tumor such as melanoma, head and neck, liver or kidney cancer. CDR3s include the opening cysteine and the closing phenylalanine or tryptophan. The order of the fields is J gene, V gene, D gene, clone size, CDR3 DNA, CDR3 protein. A D gene is named only where the DNA matches it firmly. Clone size is given for some rows only: seen once, a few or many times, or a class if the clone is expanded.

j_call: TRBJ2-3
v_call: TRBV5-4
d_call: TRBD2
clone_size: .
cdr3_nt: TGTGCCAGCAGCTCAAGGACTAGCGGGAGTACAGATACGCAGTATTTT
cdr3_aa: CASSSRTSGSTDTQYF

j_call: TRBJ1-1
v_call: TRBV14
d_call: TRBD1
clone_size: .
cdr3_nt: TGTGCCAGCAGCCTCCGGACAGGGAACACTGAAGCTTTCTTT
cdr3_aa: CASSLRTGNTEAFF

j_call: TRBJ2-1
v_call: TRBV5-6
d_call: TRBD2
clone_size: .
cdr3_nt: TGTGCCAGCAGCTCATGGGGACTAATGGGAATCGATGAGCAGTTCTTC
cdr3_aa: CASSSWGLMGIDEQFF

j_call: TRBJ2-5
v_call: TRBV5-1
d_call: .
clone_size: .
cdr3_nt: TGCGCCAGCAGCTTTTCCCCGGCGGGAAGCCAAGAGACCCAGTACTTC
cdr3_aa: CASSFSPAGSQETQYF

j_call: TRBJ1-1
v_call: TRBV7-9
d_call: .
clone_size: .
cdr3_nt: TGTGCCAGCAGCTTAGTAAGCACTGAAGCTTTCTTT
cdr3_aa: CASSLVSTEAFF

j_call: TRBJ2-3
v_call: TRBV4-2
d_call: TRBD2
clone_size: .
cdr3_nt: TGTGCCAGCAGCCAAGATTGGCGGGAGTATGGAGATACGCAGTATTTT
cdr3_aa: CASSQDWREYGDTQYF

j_call: TRBJ2-3
v_call: TRBV19
d_call: TRBD2
clone_size: .
cdr3_nt: TGTGCCAGTAGTATAGGGGGACTAGAAACAGATACGCAGTATTTT
cdr3_aa: CASSIGGLETDTQYF

j_call: TRBJ2-5
v_call: TRBV7-9
d_call: TRBD2
clone_size: .
cdr3_nt: TGTGCCAGCAGCCTACCTAGGGCTAGCGGGAGGGCAGTCCAAGAGACCCAGTACTTC
cdr3_aa: CASSLPRASGRAVQETQYF

j_call: TRBJ1-1
v_call: TRBV6-5
d_call: .
clone_size: .
cdr3_nt: TGTGCCAGCAGTCCCCCGGGTGCGGGCCGGACTGAAGCTTTCTTT
cdr3_aa: CASSPPGAGRTEAFF

j_call: TRBJ2-7
v_call: TRBV10-3
d_call: TRBD1
clone_size: few
cdr3_nt: TGTGCCTCGTGGGACAGGGGTTCCTACGAGCAGTACTTC
cdr3_aa: CASWDRGSYEQYF

j_call: TRBJ1-1
v_call: TRBV7-6
d_call: .
clone_size: .
cdr3_nt: TGTGCCAGCAGCCGGGGACAATGGGGCACTGAAGCTTTCTTT
cdr3_aa: CASSRGQWGTEAFF

j_call: TRBJ1-1
v_call: TRBV11-3
d_call: .
clone_size: .
cdr3_nt: TGTGCCAGCAGCCTGACAGGATACACTGAAGCTTTCTTT
cdr3_aa: CASSLTGYTEAFF

j_call: TRBJ1-6
v_call: TRBV9
d_call: .
clone_size: .
cdr3_nt: TGTGCCAGCAGCTCTTCGGGGTTTTCACCCCTCCACTTT
cdr3_aa: CASSSSGFSPLHF

j_call: TRBJ2-1
v_call: TRBV6-1
d_call: .
clone_size: .
cdr3_nt: TGTGCCAGCTCCCGTGGCGAAACCTACAATGAGCAGTTCTTC
cdr3_aa: CASSRGETYNEQFF